Presented here are 8 T cell receptor beta chains from one specimen sequenced in a study of T cells after yellow fever vaccination. Using its own MiXCR run on the 5' RACE reads, TCRdb lists one record per CDR3 protein. The sample records some 350,000 distinct CDR3 sequences, 3% to 4.5% being singletons. This specimen was PBMCs, taken 5 days after the yellow fever booster vaccination. The receptors originated from a man between 18 and 29 years old who received the YFV17D yellow fever vaccine.

DNA of the CDR3: TGTGCCTGGAGCGACCTGAGTCCCTACGAGCAGTACTTC. This gives the protein CAWSDLSPYEQYF. The chain couples TRBV30 to TRBJ2-7; D gene uncertain. Germline lookup yields CDR1 GTSNPN and CDR2 SVGIG (reference sequence). V was pared by 3 bases and J by 2 bases, with 11 bases between. This CDR3 is built from 13 residues.

This clonotype was seen a handful of times. The chain carries TRBV20-1 and TRBJ1-1; possibly TRBD1 for D (5 bases). This CDR3 spans 14 amino acids. V shed 0 bases and J shed 3 bases, with 11 bases lying between them. Germline values: CDR1 DFQATT, CDR2 SNEGSKA (reference sequence). In DNA, the CDR3 is TGCAGTGCTAGAGACCCTACCAGGGACACTGAAGCTTTCTTT. The encoded protein is CSARDPTRDTEAFF.

This clonotype was recorded a few times. The rearrangement joins TRBV20-1 to TRBJ2-1; 14 nucleotides match TRBD2. The CDR3 sequence is 19 residues long. Losses at the gene ends were 1 base for V and 7 bases for J; bases not matched to a gene: 15. The V gene's germline CDR1 is DFQATT and CDR2 SNEGSKA (reference sequence). The CDR3 sequence is CSARVYAPGLAGGSNEQFF. The CDR3 coding sequence is TGCAGTGCTAGAGTTTACGCCCCCGGACTAGCGGGGGGTTCGAATGAGCAGTTCTTC.

This clonotype showed up many times. V gene TRBV5-5 combines with J gene TRBJ2-4, with no clear D. The V end lost 1 base, the J end lost 11 bases, and 19 bases lay between the germline ends. This CDR3 is 15 amino acids long. Germline V gene lookup returns CDR1 SGHKS and CDR2 YYEKEE (reference sequence). In nucleotides, the CDR3 is TGTGCCAGCAGCTTGCTCACAGCCGAGCTTATAGTTCAGTACTTC. Translating it yields CASSLLTAELIVQYF.

This clonotype appeared many times. This chain links TRBV5-1 with TRBJ1-1; 7 bases are shared with TRBD1. The CDR3 has 13 amino acids. V dropped 4 bases and J dropped 7; count of bases not matched to a gene: 7. The germline CDR1 and CDR2 sequences are SGHRS and YFSETQ. The CDR3 loop reads CASSQTGENEAFF. The CDR3 DNA follows: TGCGCCAGCAGCCAAACAGGGGAGAATGAAGCTTTCTTT.

This clonotype was detected ten times or more. The V call is TRBV7-2, the J call TRBJ2-1; D is perhaps TRBD1 (5 bases). The CDR3 sequence is 14 residues long. Germline-derived CDR1 and CDR2 are SGHTA and FQGNSA. Trimming took 7 bases from V and 8 from J, leaving 18 bases between them. CDR3 bases: TGTGCCAGCAACCCTAGGTTGGGGCAGGATGAGCAGTTCTTC. This sequence encodes CASNPRLGQDEQFF.

This clonotype has ten or more counts. The V gene is TRBV5-1, the J gene TRBJ1-5, with D possibly matching TRBD1 (5 bases). Deletions cut 0 bases from V and 7 bases from J, with 11 bases between. CDR1 SGHRS and CDR2 YFSETQ come from the germline V gene. The CDR3 sequence is 14 residues long. CDR3 coding DNA: TGCGCCAGCAGCTTGGATCAGGGAGGCCAGCCCCAGCATTTT. Residues: CASSLDQGGQPQHF.

In this sample, this clonotype turned up many times. The rearrangement joins TRBV28 to TRBJ1-3; D perhaps matches TRBD1 (6 bases). Trimming shortened V by 3 bases and J by 4 bases, and 16 bases separated the two germline ends. The CDR3 runs 16 residues. CDR1 is MDHEN, CDR2 SYDVKM, per germline. The CDR3 spells CASSFGGSGVGNTIYF. CDR3 DNA sequence: TGTGCCAGCAGTTTTGGGGGCAGTGGAGTGGGAAACACCATATATTTT.